This T cell receptor beta chain was recorded in a study of control samples from healthy donors and cancer patients. Sequencing used immunoSEQ multiplex PCR; TCRdb keeps in-frame clones, though not all of them. The table includes 120,000 or so clones, around 86% detected once. Sequences were obtained from blood. This receptor was taken from a man in his forties or fifties in good health.

CDR3 bases: TGTGCCAGCAGTTACGTGGGGGCTAGCAATCAGCCCCAGCATTTT. It codes for CASSYVGASNQPQHF. This chain connects TRBV6-2 or TRBV6-3 to TRBJ1-5; D may be TRBD1 (6 bases). This CDR3 spans 15 amino acids. Deletions cut 2 bases from V and 0 bases from J, with 8 bases between. Germline V gene sequence: CDR1 MNHEY, CDR2 SVGEGT.